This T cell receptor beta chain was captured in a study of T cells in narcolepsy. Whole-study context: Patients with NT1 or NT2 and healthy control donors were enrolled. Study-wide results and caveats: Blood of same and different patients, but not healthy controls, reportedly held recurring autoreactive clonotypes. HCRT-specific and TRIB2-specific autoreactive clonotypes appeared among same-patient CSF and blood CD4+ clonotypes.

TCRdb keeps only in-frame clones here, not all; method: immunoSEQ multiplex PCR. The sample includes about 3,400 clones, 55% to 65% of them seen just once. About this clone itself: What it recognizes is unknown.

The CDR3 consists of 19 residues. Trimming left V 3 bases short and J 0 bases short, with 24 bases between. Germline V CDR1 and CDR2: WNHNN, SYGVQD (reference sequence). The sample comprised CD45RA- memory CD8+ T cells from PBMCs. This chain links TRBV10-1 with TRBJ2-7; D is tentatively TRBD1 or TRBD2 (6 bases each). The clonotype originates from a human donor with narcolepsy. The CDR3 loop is CASSDPMEGGCASSYEQYF. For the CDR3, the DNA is TGCGCCAGCAGTGACCCTATGGAGGGGGGATGTGCTAGCTCCTACGAGCAGTACTTC.